Below, 7 T cell receptor beta chains from the same sample are listed, as sequenced in a study of shared clonotypes between healthy human individuals. Only in-frame clones appear in the TCRdb table, and some are missing; sequencing was by immunoSEQ multiplex PCR. In the table there are about 1 million clones, roughly 75% of which are singletons. Input material: memory CD4+ T cells sorted from blood. The subset is: CD45RA-negative fraction. The receptors were sampled from a man younger than 30 in good health.

This chain connects TRBV30 to TRBJ1-6, with no clear D. Per the germline V gene, CDR1 is GTSNPN and CDR2 is SVGIG (reference sequence). Trimming left V 4 bases short and J 3 bases short, with 13 bases between. This CDR3 contains 15 residues. This CDR3 is CAWNKDTVYNSPLHF. In DNA form, the CDR3 reads TGTGCCTGGAATAAAGACACGGTCTATAATTCACCCCTCCACTTT.

The J gene is TRBJ2-3, the V gene TRBV10-1; 11 positions agree with TRBD2. The V gene end was trimmed by 3 bases and the J gene end by 6 bases; junction bases not matched to a gene: 11. The CDR3 has 17 amino acids. Germline CDR1 reads WNHNN; CDR2 reads SYGVQD (reference sequence). The CDR3 is CASSDEISGGVRDTQYF. CDR3 bases: TGCGCCAGCAGTGATGAGATTAGCGGGGGGGTCCGGGATACGCAGTATTTT.

This clone occurred once. V gene TRBV5-6 combines with J gene TRBJ1-2; 7 positions match TRBD1. The germline CDR1 and CDR2 sequences are SGHDT and YYEEEE. V lost 2 bases to trimming and J lost 7 bases; unmatched junction nucleotides: 11. The CDR3 consists of 15 residues. CDR3 in amino acids: CASSLRGGGSGGYTF. For the CDR3, the DNA is TGTGCCAGCAGCTTAAGAGGAGGGGGCTCGGGTGGCTACACCTTC. The complete variable domain, with remaining parts taken from reference TRBV5-6 and TRBJ1-2, reads DAGVTQSPTHLIKTRGQQVTLRCSPKSGHDTVSWYQQALGQGPQFIFQYYEEEERQRGNFPDRFSGHQFPNYSSELNVNALLLGDSALYLCASSLRGGGSGGYTFGSGTRLTVV.

The count of this clone is one. V gene TRBV5-6 combines with J gene TRBJ2-7, with no clear D. Germline V gene data show CDR1 as SGHDT and CDR2 as YYEEEE. CDR3 length equals 13 residues. V lost 2 bases to trimming and J lost 7 bases, with 13 bases between them. CDR3 amino acids: CASSFADRREQYF. The CDR3, as DNA: TGTGCCAGCAGCTTCGCGGACCGACGGGAGCAGTACTTC.

V usage is TRBV2 and J usage is TRBJ1-6; D unresolved. Germline-derived CDR1 and CDR2 are SNHLY and FYNNEI. Trimming took 2 bases from V and 5 from J, leaving 1 base between them. The CDR3 runs to 12 residues. The CDR3 DNA reads TGTGCCAGCAGTGAAAATAATTCACCCCTCCACTTT. Its protein is CASSENNSPLHF. Full variable domain (outside the CDR3, taken from reference TRBV2 and TRBJ1-6): EPEVTQTPSHQVTQMGQEVILRCVPISNHLYFYWYRQILGQKVEFLVSFYNNEISEKSEIFDDQFSVERPDGSNFTLKIRSTKLEDSAMYFCASSENNSPLHFGNGTRLTVT.

The genes are TRBV2 and TRBJ2-5; TRBD2 is a possible D gene (6 bases). Germline CDR1 SNHLY, CDR2 FYNNEI. The CDR3 covers 13 residues. Trimming cost V 6 bases and J 2 bases, with 10 bases left between them. CDR3 in DNA: TGTGCCAGCAGCGGGGGAGCTCAAGAGACCCAGTACTTC. Its protein is CASSGGAQETQYF.

This clone was seen a few times. The chain is built from TRBV10-1 and TRBJ1-6; D not resolved. CDR3 size: 15 residues. Trimming took off 11 bases at V and 0 bases at J, with 14 bases between the two ends. Germline loops: CDR1 WNHNN, CDR2 SYGVQD (reference sequence). The CDR3 region is CAPLVRNSYNSPLHF. DNA of the CDR3: TGCGCCCCATTAGTAAGAAACTCCTATAATTCACCCCTCCACTTT.